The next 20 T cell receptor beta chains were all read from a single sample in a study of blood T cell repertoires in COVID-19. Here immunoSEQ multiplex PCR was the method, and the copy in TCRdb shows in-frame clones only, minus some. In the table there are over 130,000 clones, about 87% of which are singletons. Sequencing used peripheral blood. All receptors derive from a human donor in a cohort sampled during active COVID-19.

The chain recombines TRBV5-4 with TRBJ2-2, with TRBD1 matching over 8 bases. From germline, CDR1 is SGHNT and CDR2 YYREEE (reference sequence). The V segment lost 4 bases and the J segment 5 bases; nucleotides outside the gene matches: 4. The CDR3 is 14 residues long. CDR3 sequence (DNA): TGTGCCAGCAGCCCCGGACAGGGTACCGGGGAGCTGTTTTTT. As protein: CASSPGQGTGELFF.

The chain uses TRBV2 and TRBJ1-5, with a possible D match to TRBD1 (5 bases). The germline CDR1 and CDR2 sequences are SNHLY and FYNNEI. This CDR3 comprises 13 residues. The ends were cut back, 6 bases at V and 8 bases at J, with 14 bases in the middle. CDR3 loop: CASSTQGGEPQHF. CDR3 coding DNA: TGTGCCAGCAGCACCCAGGGCGGGGAGCCCCAGCATTTT.

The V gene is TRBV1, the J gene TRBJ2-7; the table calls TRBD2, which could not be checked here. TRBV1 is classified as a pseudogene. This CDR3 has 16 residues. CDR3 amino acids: CTSSTPASGGSDEQYF. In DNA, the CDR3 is TGCACCAGCTCCACCCCTGCTAGCGGGGGTTCGGACGAGCAGTACTTC.

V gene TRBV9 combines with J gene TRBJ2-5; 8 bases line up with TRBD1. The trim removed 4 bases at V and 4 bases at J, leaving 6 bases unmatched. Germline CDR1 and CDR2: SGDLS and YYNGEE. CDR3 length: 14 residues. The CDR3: CASSPRTGSETQYF. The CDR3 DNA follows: TGTGCCAGCAGCCCCCGGACAGGGTCAGAGACCCAGTACTTC.

This CDR3 is CASSPRQGWSTEAFF. CDR3 DNA: TGTGCCAGCTCACCTCGACAGGGCTGGAGCACTGAAGCTTTCTTT. This chain uses TRBV18 with TRBJ1-1; TRBD1 agrees at 7 bases. The CDR3 extends over 15 amino acids. J gave up 4 bases and V 3 bases, and 8 bases lay outside the gene matches. Germline-derived CDR1 and CDR2 are KGHSH and LQKENI.

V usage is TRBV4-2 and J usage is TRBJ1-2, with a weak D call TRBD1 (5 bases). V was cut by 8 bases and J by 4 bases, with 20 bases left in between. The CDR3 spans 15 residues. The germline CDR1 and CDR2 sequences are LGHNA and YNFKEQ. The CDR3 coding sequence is TGTGCCAGCGTTGGAGTACGGAGGGGCGCCTATGGCTACACCTTC. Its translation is CASVGVRRGAYGYTF.

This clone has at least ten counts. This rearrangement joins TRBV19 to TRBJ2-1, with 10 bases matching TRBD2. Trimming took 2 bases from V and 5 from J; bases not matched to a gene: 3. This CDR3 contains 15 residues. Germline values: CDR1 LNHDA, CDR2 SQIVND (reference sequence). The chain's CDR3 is CASSILLAGNNEQFF. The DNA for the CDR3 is TGTGCCAGTAGTATACTACTAGCGGGGAACAATGAGCAGTTCTTC.

The CDR3 nucleotides read TGTGCCAGCAGTTACTCAGGGGTCTATAATTCACCCCTCCACTTT. Amino acid sequence: CASSYSGVYNSPLHF. The J gene is TRBJ1-6, the V gene TRBV6-5; tentatively, D is TRBD1 (5 bases). Germline loops: CDR1 MNHEY, CDR2 SVGAGI. Trimming shortened V by 0 bases and J by 3 bases, and 6 bases separated the two germline ends. CDR3 length: 15 amino acids.

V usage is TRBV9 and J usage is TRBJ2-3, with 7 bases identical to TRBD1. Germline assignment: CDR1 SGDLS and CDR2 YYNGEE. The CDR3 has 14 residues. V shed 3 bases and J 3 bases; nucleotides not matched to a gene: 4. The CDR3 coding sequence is TGTGCCAGCAGCGGGAGCAGGGGGACAGATACGCAGTATTTT. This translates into CASSGSRGTDTQYF. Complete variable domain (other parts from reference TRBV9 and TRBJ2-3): DSGVTQTPKHLITATGQRVTLRCSPRSGDLSVYWYQQSLDQGLQFLIQYYNGEERAKGNILERFSAQQFPDLHSELNLSSLELGDSALYFCASSGSRGTDTQYFGPGTRLTVL.

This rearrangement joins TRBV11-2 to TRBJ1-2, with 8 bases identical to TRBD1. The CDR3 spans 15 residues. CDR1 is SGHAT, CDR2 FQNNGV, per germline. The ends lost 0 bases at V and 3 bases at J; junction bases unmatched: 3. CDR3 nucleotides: TGTGCCAGCAGCTTAGATTCAGGGGGCCACTATGGCTACACCTTC. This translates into CASSLDSGGHYGYTF.

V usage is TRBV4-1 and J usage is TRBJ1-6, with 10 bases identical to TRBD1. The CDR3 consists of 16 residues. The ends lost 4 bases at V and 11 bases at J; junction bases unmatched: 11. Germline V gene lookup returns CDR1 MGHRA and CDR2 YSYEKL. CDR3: CASSRPPGTGETPLHF. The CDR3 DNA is TGCGCCAGCAGCCGCCCCCCCGGGACAGGGGAAACACCCCTCCACTTT.

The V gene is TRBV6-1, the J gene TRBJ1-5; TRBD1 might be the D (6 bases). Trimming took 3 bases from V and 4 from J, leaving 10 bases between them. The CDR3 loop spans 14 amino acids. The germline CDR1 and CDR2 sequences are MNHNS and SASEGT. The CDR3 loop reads CASSDDRWNQPQHF. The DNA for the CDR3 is TGTGCCAGCAGTGATGACAGGTGGAATCAGCCCCAGCATTTT.

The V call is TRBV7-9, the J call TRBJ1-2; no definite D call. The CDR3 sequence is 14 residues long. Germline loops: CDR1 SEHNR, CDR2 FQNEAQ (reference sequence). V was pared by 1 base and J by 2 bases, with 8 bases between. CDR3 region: CASSLDGKNYGYTF. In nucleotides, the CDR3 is TGTGCCAGCAGCTTAGACGGGAAAAACTATGGCTACACCTTC.

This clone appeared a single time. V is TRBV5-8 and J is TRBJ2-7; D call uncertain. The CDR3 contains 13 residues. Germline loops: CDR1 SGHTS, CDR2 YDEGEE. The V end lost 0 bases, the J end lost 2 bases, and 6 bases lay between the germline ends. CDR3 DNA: TGTGCCAGCAGCTTGGCTCGTGCCTACGAGCAGTACTTC. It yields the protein CASSLARAYEQYF. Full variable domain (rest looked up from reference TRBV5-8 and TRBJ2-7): EAGVTQSPTHLIKTRGQQATLRCSPISGHTSVYWYQQALGLGLQFLLWYDEGEERNRGNFPPRFSGRQFPNYSSELNVNALELEDSALYLCASSLARAYEQYFGPGTRLTVT.

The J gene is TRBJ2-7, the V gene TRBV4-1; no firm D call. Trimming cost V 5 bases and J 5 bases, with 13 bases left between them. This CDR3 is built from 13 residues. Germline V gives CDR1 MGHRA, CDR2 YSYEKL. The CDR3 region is CASSSIQNHEQYF. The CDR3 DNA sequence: TGCGCCAGCAGCTCGATACAGAACCACGAGCAGTACTTC.

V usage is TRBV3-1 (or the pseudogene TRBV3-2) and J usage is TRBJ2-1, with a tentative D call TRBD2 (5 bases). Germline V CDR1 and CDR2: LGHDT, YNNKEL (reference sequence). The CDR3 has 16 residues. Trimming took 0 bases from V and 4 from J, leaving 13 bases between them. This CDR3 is CASSQDPSGNYNEQFF. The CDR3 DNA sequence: TGTGCCAGCAGCCAAGATCCCAGCGGTAATTACAATGAGCAGTTCTTC.

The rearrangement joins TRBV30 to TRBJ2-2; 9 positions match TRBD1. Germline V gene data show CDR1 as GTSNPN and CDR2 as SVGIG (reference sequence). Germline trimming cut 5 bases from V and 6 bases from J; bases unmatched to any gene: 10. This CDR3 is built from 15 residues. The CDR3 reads CAWSRGTGPAGELFF. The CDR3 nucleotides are TGTGCCTGGTCGAGGGGGACAGGGCCCGCCGGGGAGCTGTTTTTT.

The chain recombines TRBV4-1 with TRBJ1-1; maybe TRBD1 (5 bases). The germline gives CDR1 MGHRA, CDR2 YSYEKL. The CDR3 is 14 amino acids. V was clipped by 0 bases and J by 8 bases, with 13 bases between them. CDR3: CASSQEIIDREAFF. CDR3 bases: TGCGCCAGCAGCCAAGAAATAATTGACAGAGAAGCTTTCTTT.

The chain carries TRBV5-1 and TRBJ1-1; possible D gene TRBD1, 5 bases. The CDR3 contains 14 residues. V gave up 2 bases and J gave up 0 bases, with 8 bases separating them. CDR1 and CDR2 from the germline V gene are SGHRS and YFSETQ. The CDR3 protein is CASSFLQVNTEAFF. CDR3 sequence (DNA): TGCGCCAGCAGCTTCTTACAGGTGAACACTGAAGCTTTCTTT.

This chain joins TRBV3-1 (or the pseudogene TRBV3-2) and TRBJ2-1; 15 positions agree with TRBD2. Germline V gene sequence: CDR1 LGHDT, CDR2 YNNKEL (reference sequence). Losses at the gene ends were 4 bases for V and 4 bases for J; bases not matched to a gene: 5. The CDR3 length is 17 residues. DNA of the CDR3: TGTGCCAGCAGCCTGGGACTAGCGGGAGGAGGATACAATGAGCAGTTCTTC. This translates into CASSLGLAGGGYNEQFF.